This TCR beta chain was identified in a study of read filtering for tumor transcriptome and immune sequencing. At the level of the study: Mean patient age was roughly 66 years, range about 47 to 85; over 16 male, 14 female. RNA-seq yielded only roughly 75 to 1273 TCR reads, IR-seq about 4.05 to 11 million.

The germline V gene encodes CDR1 DFQATT and CDR2 SNEGSKA (reference sequence). CDR3 size: 12 residues. Trimming removed 2 bases at V and 5 bases at J, with 9 bases between. This clonotype was recorded many times. From 300 to 450 ng of RNA, a library with molecular barcoded alpha/delta and beta/gamma adaptors was made. TCRdb called the reads again in MiXCR, with one record for every CDR3 protein. Here the sample spans roughly 130,000 distinct CDR3 sequences, over 10% being singletons. Sequenced material: a population of CD138-negative cells sorted from bone marrow. The origin of this receptor is a donor at least 40 years old with multiple myeloma. The chain couples TRBV20-1 to TRBJ1-1; D is undetermined. DNA for the CDR3: TGCAGTGCTAGAAGGAGCAGTACTGAAGCTTTCTTT. It codes for CSARRSSTEAFF.